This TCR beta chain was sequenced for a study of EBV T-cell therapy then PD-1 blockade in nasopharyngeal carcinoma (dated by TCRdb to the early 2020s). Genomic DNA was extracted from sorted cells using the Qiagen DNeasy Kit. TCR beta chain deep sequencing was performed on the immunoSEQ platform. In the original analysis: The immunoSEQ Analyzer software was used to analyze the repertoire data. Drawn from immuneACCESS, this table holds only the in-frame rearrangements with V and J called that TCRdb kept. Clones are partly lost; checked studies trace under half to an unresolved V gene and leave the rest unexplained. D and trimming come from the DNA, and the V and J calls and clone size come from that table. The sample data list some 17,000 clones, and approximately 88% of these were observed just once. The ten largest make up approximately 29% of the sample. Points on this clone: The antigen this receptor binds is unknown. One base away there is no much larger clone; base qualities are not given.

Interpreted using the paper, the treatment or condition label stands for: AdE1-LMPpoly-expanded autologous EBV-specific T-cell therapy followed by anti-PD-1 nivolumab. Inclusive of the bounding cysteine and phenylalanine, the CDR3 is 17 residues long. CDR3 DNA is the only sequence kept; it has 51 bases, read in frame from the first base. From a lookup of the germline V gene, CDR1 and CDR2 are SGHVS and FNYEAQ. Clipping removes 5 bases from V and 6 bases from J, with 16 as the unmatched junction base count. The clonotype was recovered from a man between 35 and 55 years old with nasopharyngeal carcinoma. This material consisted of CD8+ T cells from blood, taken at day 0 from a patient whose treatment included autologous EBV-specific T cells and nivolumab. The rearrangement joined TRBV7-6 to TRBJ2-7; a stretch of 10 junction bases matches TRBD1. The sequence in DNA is TGTGCCAGCAGCCTAGAAGCGGGACAGGGGATGTGGCGCGAGCAGTACTTC. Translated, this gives CASSLEAGQGMWREQYF.